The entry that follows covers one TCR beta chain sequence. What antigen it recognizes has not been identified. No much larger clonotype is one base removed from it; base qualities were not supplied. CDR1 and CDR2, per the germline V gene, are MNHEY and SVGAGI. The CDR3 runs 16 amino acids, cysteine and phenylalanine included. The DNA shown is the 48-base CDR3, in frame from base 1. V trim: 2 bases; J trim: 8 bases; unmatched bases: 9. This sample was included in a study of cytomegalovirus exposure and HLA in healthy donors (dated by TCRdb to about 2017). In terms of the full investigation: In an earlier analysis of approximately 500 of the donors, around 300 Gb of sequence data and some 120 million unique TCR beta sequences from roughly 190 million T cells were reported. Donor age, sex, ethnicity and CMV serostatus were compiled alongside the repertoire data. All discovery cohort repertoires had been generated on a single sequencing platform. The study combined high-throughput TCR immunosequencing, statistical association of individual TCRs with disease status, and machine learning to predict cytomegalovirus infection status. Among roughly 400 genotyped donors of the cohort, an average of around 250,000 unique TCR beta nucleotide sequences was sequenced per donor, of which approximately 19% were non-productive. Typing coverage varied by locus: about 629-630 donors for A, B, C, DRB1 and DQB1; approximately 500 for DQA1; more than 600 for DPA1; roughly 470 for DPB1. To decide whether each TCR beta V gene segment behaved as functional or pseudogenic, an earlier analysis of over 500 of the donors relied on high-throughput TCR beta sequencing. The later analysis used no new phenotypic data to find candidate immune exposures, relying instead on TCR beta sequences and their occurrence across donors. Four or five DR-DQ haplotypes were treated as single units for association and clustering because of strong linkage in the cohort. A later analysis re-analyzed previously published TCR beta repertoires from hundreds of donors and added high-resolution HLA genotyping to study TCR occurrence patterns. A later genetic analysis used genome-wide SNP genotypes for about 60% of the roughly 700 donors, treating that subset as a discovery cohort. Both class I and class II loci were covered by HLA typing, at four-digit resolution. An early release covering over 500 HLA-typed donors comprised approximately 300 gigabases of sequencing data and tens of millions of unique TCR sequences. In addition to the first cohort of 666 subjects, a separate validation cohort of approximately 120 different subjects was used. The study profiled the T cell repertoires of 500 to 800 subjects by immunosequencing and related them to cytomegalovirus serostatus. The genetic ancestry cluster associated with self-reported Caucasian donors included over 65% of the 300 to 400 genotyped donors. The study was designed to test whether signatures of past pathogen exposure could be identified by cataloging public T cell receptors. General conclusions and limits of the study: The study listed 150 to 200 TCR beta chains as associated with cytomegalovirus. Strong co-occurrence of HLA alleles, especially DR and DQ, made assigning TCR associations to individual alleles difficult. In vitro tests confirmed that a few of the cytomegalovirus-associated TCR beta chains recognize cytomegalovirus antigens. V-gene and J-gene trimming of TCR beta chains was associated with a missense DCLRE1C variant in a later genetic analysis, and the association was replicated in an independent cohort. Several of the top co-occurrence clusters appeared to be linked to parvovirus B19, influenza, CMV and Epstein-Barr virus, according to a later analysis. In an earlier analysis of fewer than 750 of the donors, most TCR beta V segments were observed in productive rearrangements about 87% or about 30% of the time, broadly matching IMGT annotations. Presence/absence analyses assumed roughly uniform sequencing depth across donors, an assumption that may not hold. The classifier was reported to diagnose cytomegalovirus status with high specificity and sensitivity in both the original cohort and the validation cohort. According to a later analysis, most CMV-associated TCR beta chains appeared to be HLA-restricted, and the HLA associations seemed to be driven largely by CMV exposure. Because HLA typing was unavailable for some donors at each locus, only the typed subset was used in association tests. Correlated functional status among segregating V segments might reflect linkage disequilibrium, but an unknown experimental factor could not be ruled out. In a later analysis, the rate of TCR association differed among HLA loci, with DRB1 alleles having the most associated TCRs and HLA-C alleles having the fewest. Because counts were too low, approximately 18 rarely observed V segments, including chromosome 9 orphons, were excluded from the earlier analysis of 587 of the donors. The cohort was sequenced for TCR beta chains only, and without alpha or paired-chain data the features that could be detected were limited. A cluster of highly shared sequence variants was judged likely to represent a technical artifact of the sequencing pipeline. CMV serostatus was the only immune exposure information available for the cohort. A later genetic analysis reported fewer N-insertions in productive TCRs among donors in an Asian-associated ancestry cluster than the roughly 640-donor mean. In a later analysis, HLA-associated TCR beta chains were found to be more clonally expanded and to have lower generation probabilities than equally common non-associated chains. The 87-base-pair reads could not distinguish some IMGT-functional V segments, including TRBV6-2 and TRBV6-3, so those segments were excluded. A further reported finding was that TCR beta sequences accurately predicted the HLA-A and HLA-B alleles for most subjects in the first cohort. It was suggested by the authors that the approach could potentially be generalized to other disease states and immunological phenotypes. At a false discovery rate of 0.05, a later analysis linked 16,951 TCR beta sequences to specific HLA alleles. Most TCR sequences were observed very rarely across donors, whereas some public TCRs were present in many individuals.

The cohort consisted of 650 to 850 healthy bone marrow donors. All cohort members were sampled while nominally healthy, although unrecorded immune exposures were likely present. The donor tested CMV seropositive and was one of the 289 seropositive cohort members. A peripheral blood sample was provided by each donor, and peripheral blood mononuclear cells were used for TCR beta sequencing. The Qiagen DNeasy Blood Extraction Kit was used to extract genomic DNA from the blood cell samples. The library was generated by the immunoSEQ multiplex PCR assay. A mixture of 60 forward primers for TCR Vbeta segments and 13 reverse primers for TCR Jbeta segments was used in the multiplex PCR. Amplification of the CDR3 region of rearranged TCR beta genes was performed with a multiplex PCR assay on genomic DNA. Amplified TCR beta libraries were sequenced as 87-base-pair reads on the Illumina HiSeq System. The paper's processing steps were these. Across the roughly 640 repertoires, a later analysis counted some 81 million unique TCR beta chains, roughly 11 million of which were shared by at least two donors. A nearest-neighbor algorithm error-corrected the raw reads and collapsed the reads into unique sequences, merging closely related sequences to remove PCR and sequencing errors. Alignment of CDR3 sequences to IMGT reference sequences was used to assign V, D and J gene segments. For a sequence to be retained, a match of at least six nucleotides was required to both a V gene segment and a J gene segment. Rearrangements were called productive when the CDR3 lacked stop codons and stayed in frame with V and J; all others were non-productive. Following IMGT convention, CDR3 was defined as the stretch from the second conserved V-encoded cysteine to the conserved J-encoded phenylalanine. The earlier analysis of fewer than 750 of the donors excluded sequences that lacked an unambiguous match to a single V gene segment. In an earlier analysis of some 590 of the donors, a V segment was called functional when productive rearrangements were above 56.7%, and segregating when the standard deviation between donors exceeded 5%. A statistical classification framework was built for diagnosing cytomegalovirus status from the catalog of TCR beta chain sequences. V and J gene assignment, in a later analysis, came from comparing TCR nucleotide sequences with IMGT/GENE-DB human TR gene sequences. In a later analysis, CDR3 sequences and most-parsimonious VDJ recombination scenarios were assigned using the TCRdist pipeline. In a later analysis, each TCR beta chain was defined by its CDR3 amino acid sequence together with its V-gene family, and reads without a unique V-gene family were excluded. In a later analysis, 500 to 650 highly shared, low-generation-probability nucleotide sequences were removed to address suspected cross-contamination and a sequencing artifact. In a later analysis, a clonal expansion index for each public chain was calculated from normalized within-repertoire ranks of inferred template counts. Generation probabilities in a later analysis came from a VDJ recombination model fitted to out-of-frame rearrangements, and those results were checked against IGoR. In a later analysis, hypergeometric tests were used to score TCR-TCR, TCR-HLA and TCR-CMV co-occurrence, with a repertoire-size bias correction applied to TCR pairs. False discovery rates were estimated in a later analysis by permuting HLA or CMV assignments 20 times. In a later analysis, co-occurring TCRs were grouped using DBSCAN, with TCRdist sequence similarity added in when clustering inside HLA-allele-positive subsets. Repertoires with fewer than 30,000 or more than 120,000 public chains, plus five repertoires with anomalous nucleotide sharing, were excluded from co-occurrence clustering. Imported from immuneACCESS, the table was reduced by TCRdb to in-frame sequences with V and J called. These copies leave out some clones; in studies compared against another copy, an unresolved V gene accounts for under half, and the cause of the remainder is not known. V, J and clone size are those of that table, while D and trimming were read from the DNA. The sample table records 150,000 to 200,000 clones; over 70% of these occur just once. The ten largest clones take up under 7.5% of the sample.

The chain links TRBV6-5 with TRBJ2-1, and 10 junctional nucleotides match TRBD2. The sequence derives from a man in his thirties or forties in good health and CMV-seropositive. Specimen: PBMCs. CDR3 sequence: CASSYLAGAHGDEQFF. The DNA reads TGTGCCAGCAGTTACCTAGCGGGAGCCCATGGGGATGAGCAGTTCTTC.